This T cell receptor (beta chain) was identified during a study of blood T cell repertoires in COVID-19. Study-wide context: COVID-19 samples from acute and convalescent phases originated in the United States, Italy and Spain. Sample material is recorded as cDNA or gDNA derived from T cells, B-cell-depleted T cells, or PBMCs.

The CDR3 covers 16 residues. The germline CDR1 and CDR2 sequences are SGHTA and FQGNSA. V was pared by 3 bases and J by 5 bases, with 7 bases of the junction left unmatched. The repertoire was sequenced with immunoSEQ multiplex PCR; TCRdb's copy has only in-frame clones and lacks some. The sample lists over 30,000 clones; 88% were seen once. The specimen sequenced was peripheral blood. The sequence was collected from a human donor in a cohort sampled during active COVID-19. The V call is TRBV7-2, the J call TRBJ2-5, with 12 nucleotides matching TRBD2. The CDR3 DNA reads TGTGCCAGCAGCTTTTCTCTAGCGGGGGGGTGGGAGACCCAGTACTTC. It is translated as CASSFSLAGGWETQYF.